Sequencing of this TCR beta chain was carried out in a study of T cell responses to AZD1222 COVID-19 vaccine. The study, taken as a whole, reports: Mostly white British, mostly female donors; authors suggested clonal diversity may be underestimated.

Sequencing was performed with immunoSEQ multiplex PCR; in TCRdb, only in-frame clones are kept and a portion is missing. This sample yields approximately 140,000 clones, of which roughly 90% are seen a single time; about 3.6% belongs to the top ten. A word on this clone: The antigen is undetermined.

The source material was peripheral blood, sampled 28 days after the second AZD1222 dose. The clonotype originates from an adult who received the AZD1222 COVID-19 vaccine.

CDR3 residues: CASSPLGQKSSYEQYF. In nucleotides, the CDR3 is TGTGCCAGCAGTCCCCTAGGACAGAAAAGCTCCTACGAGCAGTACTTC. The chain combines TRBV28 with TRBJ2-7; tentatively, D is TRBD1 (6 bases). The CDR3 contains 16 residues. Germline-derived CDR1 and CDR2 are MDHEN and SYDVKM. Trimming took 5 bases from V and 0 from J, leaving 17 bases between them.